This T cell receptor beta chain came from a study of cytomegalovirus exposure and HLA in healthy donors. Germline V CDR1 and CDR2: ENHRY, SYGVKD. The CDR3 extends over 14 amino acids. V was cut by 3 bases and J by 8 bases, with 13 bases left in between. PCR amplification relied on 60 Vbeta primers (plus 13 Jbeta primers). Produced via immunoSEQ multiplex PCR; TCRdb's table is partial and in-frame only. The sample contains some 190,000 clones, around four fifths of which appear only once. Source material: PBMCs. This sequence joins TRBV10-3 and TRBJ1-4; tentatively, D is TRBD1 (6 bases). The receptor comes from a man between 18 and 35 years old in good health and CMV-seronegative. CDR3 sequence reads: CAISEGGAGEKLFF. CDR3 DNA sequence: TGTGCCATCAGTGAAGGGGGGGCTGGGGAAAAACTGTTTTTT.